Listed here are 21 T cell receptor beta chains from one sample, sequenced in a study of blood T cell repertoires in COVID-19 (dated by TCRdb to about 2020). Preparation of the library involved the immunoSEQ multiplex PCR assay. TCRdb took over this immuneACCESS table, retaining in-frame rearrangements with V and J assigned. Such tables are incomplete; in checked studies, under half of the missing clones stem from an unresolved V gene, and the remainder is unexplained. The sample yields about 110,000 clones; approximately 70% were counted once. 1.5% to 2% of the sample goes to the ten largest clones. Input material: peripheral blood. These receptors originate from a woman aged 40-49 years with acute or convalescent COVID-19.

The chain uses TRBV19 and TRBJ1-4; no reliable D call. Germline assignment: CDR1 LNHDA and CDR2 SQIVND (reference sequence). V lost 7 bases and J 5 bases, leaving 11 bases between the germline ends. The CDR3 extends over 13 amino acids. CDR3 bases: TGTGCCAGTATCGGAGTGACCAATGAAAAACTGTTTTTT. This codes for CASIGVTNEKLFF.

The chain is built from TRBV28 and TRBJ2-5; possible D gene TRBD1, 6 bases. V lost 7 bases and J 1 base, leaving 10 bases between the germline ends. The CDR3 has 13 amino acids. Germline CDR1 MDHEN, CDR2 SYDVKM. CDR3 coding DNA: TGTGCCAGCAACCGGGACATCCAAGAGACCCAGTACTTC. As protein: CASNRDIQETQYF.

For the CDR3, the DNA is TGTGCCACCAGTGACACGACAGGGGGCTGGGATACGCAGTATTTT. It yields the protein CATSDTTGGWDTQYF. This chain connects TRBV24-1 to TRBJ2-3, with 10 bases fitting TRBD1. Germline values: CDR1 KGHDR, CDR2 SFDVKD. After removal of 4 bases from V and 6 bases from J, the junction contained 6 bases not matched to a gene. This CDR3 has 15 residues.

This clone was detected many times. Here the CDR3 DNA reads TGTGCCAGCAGCTTACAGGGGGGAAATGAGCAGTTCTTC. It yields the protein CASSLQGGNEQFF. J is TRBJ2-1 and V is TRBV5-4; TRBD1 matches at 8 bases. CDR1 and CDR2 (germline): SGHNT, YYREEE (reference sequence). The CDR3 spans 13 residues. V dropped 2 bases and J dropped 7; count of bases not matched to a gene: 2.

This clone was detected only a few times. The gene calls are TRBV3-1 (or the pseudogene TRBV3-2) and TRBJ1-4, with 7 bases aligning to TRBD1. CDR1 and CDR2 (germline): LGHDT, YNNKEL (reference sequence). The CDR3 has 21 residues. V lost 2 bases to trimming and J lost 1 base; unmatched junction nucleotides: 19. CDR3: CASSQNPSGTALGGTNEKLFF. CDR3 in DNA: TGTGCCAGCAGCCAAAACCCTTCTGGGACAGCCCTGGGGGGAACTAATGAAAAACTGTTTTTT.

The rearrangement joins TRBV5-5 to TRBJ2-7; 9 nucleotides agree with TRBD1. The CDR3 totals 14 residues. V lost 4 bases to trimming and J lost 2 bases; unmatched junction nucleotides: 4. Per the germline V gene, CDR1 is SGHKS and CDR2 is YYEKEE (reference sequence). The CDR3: CASSHRDRAYEQYF. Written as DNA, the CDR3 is TGTGCCAGCAGCCATCGGGACAGGGCCTACGAGCAGTACTTC. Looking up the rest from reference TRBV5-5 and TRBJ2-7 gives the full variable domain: DAGVTQSPTHLIKTRGQQVTLRCSPISGHKSVSWYQQVLGQGPQFIFQYYEKEERGRGNFPDRFSARQFPNYSSELNVNALLLGDSALYLCASSHRDRAYEQYFGPGTRLTVT.

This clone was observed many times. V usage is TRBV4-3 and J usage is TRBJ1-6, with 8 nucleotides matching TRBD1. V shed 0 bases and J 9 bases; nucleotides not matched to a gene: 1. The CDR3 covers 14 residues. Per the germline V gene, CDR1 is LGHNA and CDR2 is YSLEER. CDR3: CASSQDGQGSPLHF. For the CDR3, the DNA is TGCGCCAGCAGCCAAGACGGACAGGGTTCACCCCTCCACTTT.

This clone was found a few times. CDR3 in amino acids: CASSLGLLTEAFF. The CDR3 DNA reads as TGTGCCAGCAGCCTCGGGTTGCTCACTGAAGCTTTCTTT. This chain connects TRBV7-8 to TRBJ1-1, with D uncertain. Germline V gene data show CDR1 as SGHVS and CDR2 as FQNEAQ. V was cut by 5 bases and J by 4 bases, with 11 bases left in between. The CDR3 has 13 residues.

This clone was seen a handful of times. The CDR3 is CASSYLFGLLTGANVLTF. DNA for the CDR3: TGTGCCAGCAGTTACTTATTCGGACTGCTAACTGGGGCCAACGTCCTGACTTTC. The genes are TRBV6-2 or TRBV6-3 and TRBJ2-6, with a tentative D call TRBD2 (5 bases). There are 18 residues in the CDR3. Trimming took 1 base from V and 2 from J, leaving 15 bases between them. CDR1 is MNHEY and CDR2 is SVGEGT in the germline V gene.

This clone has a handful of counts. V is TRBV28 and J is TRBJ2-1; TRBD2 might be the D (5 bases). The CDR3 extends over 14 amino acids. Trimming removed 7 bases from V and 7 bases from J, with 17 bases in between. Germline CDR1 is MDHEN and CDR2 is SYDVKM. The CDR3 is CASTTRVRINEQFF. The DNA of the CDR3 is TGTGCCAGCACAACGAGGGTGCGTATTAATGAGCAGTTCTTC.

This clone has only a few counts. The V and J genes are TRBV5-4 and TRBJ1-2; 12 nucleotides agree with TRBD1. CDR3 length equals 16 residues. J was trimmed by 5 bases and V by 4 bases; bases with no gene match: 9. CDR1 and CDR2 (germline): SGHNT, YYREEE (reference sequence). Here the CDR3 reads CASSAGTGGGRYGYTF. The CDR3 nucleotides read TGTGCCAGCAGCGCGGGGACAGGGGGCGGCAGGTATGGCTACACCTTC.

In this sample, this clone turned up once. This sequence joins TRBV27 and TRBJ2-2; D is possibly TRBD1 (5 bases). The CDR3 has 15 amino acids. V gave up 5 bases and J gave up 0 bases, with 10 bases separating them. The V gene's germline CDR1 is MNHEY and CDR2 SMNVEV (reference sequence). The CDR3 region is CASSARQTNTGELFF. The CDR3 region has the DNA TGTGCCAGCAGTGCCCGACAGACGAACACCGGGGAGCTGTTTTTT.

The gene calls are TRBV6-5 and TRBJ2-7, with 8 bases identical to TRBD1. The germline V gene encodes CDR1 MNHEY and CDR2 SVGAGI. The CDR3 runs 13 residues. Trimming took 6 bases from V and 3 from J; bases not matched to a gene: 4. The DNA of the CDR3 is TGTGCCAGCAGGAAGGGACAGGTCTACGAGCAGTACTTC. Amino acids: CASRKGQVYEQYF.

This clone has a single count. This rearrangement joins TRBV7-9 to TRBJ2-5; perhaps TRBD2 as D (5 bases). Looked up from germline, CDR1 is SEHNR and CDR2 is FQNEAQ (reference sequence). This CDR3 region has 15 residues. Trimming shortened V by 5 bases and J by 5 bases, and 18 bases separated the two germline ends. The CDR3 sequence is CASSPAEVLAETQYF. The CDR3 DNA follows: TGTGCCAGCAGCCCCGCTGAGGTATTAGCGGAGACCCAGTACTTC.

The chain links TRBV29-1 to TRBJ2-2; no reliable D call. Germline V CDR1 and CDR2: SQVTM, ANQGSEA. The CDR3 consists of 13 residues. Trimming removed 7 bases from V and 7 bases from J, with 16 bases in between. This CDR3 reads CSALGVVGGELFF. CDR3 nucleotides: TGCAGCGCCTTAGGAGTTGTCGGCGGGGAGCTGTTTTTT.

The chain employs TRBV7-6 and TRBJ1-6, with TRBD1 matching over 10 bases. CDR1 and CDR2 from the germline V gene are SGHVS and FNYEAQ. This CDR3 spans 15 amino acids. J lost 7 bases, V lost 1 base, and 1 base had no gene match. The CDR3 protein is CASSLEGQGNSPLHF. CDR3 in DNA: TGTGCCAGCAGCTTAGAGGGACAGGGGAATTCACCCCTCCACTTT.

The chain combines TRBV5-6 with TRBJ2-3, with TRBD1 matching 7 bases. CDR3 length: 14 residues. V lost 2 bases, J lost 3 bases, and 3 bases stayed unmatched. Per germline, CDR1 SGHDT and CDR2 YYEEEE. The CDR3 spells CASSLRGPTDTQYF. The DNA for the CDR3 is TGTGCCAGCAGCTTAAGGGGGCCGACAGATACGCAGTATTTT.

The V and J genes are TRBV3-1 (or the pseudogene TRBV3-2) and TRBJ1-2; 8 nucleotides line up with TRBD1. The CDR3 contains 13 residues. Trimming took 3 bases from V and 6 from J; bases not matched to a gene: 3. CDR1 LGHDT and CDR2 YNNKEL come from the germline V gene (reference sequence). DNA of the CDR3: TGTGCCAGCAGCCACGGACAGGGTGATGGCTACACCTTC. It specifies CASSHGQGDGYTF.

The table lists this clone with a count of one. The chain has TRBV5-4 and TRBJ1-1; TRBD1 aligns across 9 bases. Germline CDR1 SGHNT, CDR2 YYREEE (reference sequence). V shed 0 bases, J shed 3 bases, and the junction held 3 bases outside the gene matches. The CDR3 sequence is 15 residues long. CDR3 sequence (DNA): TGTGCCAGCAGCTTGGTGGACAGGGGTGACACTGAAGCTTTCTTT. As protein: CASSLVDRGDTEAFF.

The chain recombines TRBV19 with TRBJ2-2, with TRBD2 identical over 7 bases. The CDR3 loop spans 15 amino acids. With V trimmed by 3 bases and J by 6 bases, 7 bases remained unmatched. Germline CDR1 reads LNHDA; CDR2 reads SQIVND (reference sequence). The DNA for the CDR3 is TGTGCCAGTAGTATGTTGGGGGGGGTCCCCGGGGAGCTGTTTTTT. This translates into CASSMLGGVPGELFF.

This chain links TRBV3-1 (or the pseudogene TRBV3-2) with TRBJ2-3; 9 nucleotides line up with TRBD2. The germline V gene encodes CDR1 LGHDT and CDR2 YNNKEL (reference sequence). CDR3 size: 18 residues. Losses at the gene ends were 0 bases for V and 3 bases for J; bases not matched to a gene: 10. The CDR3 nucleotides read TGTGCCAGCAGCCAAGAGGTAGCGGGGGCGGTGGGGACAGATACGCAGTATTTT. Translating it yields CASSQEVAGAVGTDTQYF.